This paragraph reports one TCR beta chain. The target of this receptor is not known. A read error may explain this, as a much larger clone is one base away. Looking up the germline V gene (reference sequence) yields CDR1 LNHNV and CDR2 YYDKDF. The CDR3 goes from the cysteine to the phenylalanine over 16 residues. The kept DNA is CDR3 alone, 48 bases in frame from the first base. V lost 0 bases and J lost 1 base; the stretch between them is 10 bases long. TCR beta CDR3 regions were amplified from RNA transcripts for repertoire sequencing. The first round was an RT-PCR using HTBI primers with the Qiagen OneStep RT-PCR kit, and this first round was followed by a second-round multiplex PCR, then size selection and purification. Libraries were sequenced paired-end with 100 bp reads on an Illumina HiSeq2000. In the original analysis: SOAPnuke was used to process the reads, throwing out any read that had adapters, had uncalled bases, had a mean Phred below 15, or lacked an exact constant-primer or identifier match. High-quality paired reads were merged with COPE v1.2.5. Each unique nucleotide sequence was treated as a clonotype, and MiTCR v1.1 was used to align the clonotypes to the IMGT TRB V, D and J references. The analysis was limited to V-J combinations with a frequency above 0.0001, which together covered 99% to 99.2% of the repertoires. For each V-J combination, a TCR clonal expansion and chaos score was defined as the ratio of F50 clonal expansion to chaos observed in the TCRdist matrix. Features were reduced by Welch's t-statistics and random forest to approximately 12 V-J combinations, which fed a naive Bayes classifier. Thyroid-blood repertoire similarity was quantified with the Morisita-Horn index. The public sequencing data were trimmed at Q25 with fastp and processed into clonotypes with MiXCR by TCRdb, which kept only in-frame beta chains. Identical CDR3 protein sequences are pooled into one entry, listed with their most common genes and DNA. What appears here as the V and J calls and clone size reflects TCRdb's work, not the paper's. The sample table records some 750,000 distinct CDR3 sequences; roughly 40% of these occur just once. The ten largest clones capture 40% to 55% of the sample.

Patients with ophthalmopathy had moderately to severely active disease, with a Clinical Activity Score of 3 or more, a NOSPECS grade of 4 or more, and a disease duration of less than 3 months. Anyone with other autoimmune diseases, uncontrolled infections, pregnancy or lactation was excluded from the study. Diagnosis relied on clinical symptoms, serum thyroxine, TRAb, thyroid ultrasound and orbital computed tomography. Ficoll-Paque density gradient centrifugation was used to isolate PBMCs from around 10 ml of fresh peripheral blood. Total RNA was extracted with Trizol reagent and quality-checked on an Agilent 2100 Bioanalyzer. This sample was taken from a study of Graves' ophthalmopathy and Graves' hyperthyroidism (dated by TCRdb to 2016 to 2019). For the wider study: Peripheral blood samples were taken at the time of initial diagnosis, before any treatment was given. In total, under 150 blood samples were TCR-sequenced: fewer than 50 ophthalmopathy, approximately 75 hyperthyroidism and some 17 hyperthyroidism-to-ophthalmopathy patients. T-cell repertoires of thyroid tissue and blood were compared in 5 or 6 hyperthyroidism patients. The independent validation cohort included approximately 19 hyperthyroidism patients plus 17 patients who later progressed from hyperthyroidism to ophthalmopathy. Following sample collection, hyperthyroidism patients were given methimazole at a starting dose of 30 mg daily, and ophthalmopathy patients were given high-dose intravenous methylprednisolone. The study used signatures of the TCR beta repertoire to tell Graves' ophthalmopathy apart from Graves' hyperthyroidism and to predict which patients would progress to ophthalmopathy. A discovery set of 95 to 100 patients (43 ophthalmopathy, about 55 stable hyperthyroidism) was enrolled to explore V-J signatures distinguishing ophthalmopathy from hyperthyroidism. The paper as a whole reports these results and caveats: In cross-validation, the 13-signature model distinguished ophthalmopathy from stable hyperthyroidism with about 89% sensitivity and approximately 81% specificity, while in the test set the corresponding values were about 80% and 75%. Among expanded thyroid clonotypes with frequency above 0.001, most also showed up in blood, which suggests that blood repertoires may reflect the thyroid immune response. In validation, the model predicted ophthalmopathy progression with 70.59% sensitivity and approximately 78% specificity; 12 predicted patients were CT-confirmed with GO in a median of approximately six months. Sample size was not predetermined statistically, and investigators were not blinded to group allocation.

Input material: peripheral blood. This receptor was obtained from an adult man with Graves' ophthalmopathy. This receptor chain uses TRBV15 and TRBJ1-5; the D segment could be TRBD1, given 5 matching bases. For the CDR3, the sequence is CATSRDRRGSNQPQHF. The bases read TGTGCCACCAGCAGAGATAGGAGGGGAAGCAATCAGCCCCAGCATTTT.